This T cell receptor (beta chain) was observed in a study of blood T cell repertoires in COVID-19. In the study overall: Specimens from acute and convalescent COVID-19 originated in the United States, Italy and Spain. From T cells, B-cell-depleted T cells, or PBMCs came the material, which was cDNA or gDNA.

The V end lost 6 bases, the J end lost 10 bases, and 21 bases lay between the germline ends. Germline-derived CDR1 and CDR2 are MDHEN and SYDVKM. The CDR3 contains 14 residues. TCRdb's table, derived via immunoSEQ multiplex PCR, lists solely in-frame clones and lacks some. The sample records about 50,000 clones, 86% being singletons. The sequence was obtained from an older man with active COVID-19. J is TRBJ1-1 and V is TRBV28; D might be TRBD1 (6 bases). Sequenced sample: peripheral blood. The CDR3 protein is CASRITGGAPRAFF. The CDR3 DNA reads TGTGCCAGCAGGATCACCGGGGGGGCCCCAAGAGCTTTCTTT.